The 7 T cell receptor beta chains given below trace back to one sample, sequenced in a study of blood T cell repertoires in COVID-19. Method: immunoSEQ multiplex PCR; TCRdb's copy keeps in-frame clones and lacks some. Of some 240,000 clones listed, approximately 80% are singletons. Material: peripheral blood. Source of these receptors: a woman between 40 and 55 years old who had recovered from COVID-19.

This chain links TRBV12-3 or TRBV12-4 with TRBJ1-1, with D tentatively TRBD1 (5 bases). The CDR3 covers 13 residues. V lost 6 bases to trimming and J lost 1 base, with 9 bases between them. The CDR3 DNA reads TGTGCCAGCAGCTTTACAGGGAACACTGAAGCTTTCTTT. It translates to CASSFTGNTEAFF.

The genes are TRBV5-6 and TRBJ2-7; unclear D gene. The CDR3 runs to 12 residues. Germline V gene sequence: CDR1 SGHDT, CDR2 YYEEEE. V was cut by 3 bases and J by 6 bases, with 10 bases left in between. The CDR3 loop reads CASSSVVSEQYF. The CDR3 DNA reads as TGTGCCAGCAGCTCTGTTGTCTCCGAGCAGTACTTC.

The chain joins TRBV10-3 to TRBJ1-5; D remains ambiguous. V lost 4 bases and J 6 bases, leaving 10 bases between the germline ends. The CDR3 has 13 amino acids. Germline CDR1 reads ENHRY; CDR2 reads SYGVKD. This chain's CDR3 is CAISVAARQPQHF. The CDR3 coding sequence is TGTGCCATCAGTGTTGCGGCTCGTCAGCCCCAGCATTTT.

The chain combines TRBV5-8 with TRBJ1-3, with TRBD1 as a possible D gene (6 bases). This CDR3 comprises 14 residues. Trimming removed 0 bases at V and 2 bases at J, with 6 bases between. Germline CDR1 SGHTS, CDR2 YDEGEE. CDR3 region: CASSLDRAGNTIYF. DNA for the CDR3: TGTGCCAGCAGCTTGGACAGGGCTGGAAACACCATATATTTT.

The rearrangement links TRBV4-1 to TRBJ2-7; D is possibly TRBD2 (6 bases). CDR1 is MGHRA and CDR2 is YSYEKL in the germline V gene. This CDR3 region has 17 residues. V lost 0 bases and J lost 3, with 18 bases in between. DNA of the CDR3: TGCGCCAGCAGCCAAGATCGTGGCGGGGCCTTCGACTACGAGCAGTACTTC. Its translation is CASSQDRGGAFDYEQYF.

CDR3 in amino acids: CASAPEYGEQFF. The CDR3 bases are TGTGCTAGTGCTCCGGAGTACGGTGAGCAGTTCTTC. The J gene is TRBJ2-1, the V gene TRBV12-5; D uncertain. From germline, CDR1 is LGHNT and CDR2 FRNRAP. The CDR3 has 12 amino acids. V shed 7 bases and J shed 9 bases, with 13 bases lying between them.

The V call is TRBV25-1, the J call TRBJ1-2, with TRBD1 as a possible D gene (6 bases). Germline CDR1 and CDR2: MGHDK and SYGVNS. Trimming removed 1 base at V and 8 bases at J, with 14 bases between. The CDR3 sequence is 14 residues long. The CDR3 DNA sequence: TGTGCCAGCAGTGAATCTGTCAAGGGGACAGGCTACACCTTC. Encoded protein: CASSESVKGTGYTF.